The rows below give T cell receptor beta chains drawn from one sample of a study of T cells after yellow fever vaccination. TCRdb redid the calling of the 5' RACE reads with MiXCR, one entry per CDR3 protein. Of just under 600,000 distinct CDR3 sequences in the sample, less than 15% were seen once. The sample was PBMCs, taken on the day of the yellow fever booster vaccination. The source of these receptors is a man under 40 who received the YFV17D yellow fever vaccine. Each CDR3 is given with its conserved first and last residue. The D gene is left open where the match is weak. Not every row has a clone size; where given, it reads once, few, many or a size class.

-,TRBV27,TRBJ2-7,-,TGTGCCAGCAAGGACAGCTCCTACGAGCAGTACTTC,CASKDSSYEQYF
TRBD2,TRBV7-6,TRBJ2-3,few,TGTGCCAGCAGCCTTGAGGCGGGACTAGTCTCAGATACGCAGTATTTT,CASSLEAGLVSDTQYF
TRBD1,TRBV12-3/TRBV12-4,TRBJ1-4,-,TGTGCCAGCAGCTCCCAGCCCCGGACAGGGGGTTCGACTAATGAAAAACTGTTTTTT,CASSSQPRTGGSTNEKLFF
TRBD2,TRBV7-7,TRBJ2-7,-,TGTGCTAGCAGTCGCGTAGCGGGAGAGGGGGTGTGGGAGCAGTACTTC,CASSRVAGEGVWEQYF
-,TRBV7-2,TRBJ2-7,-,TGTGCCAGCAGCCCTCCGGACAACTCCTACGAGCAGTACTTC,CASSPPDNSYEQYF
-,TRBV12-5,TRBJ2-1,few,TGTGCTAGTGGTTTGCCTACAGGGATTGAGCAGTTCTTC,CASGLPTGIEQFF
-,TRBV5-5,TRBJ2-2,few,TGTGCCAGCAGCTTCTTGGGGAGGGGGCGAGGCGGGGAGCTGTTTTTT,CASSFLGRGRGGELFF
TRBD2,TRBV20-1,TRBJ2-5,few,TGCAGTGCCACGTCGGATAGCGGGAGCTGGACCCAGTACTTC,CSATSDSGSWTQYF
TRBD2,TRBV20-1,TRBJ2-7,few,TGCAGTGCACCCACCGTACGGGGGGGATTCTACGAGCAGTACTTC,CSAPTVRGGFYEQYF
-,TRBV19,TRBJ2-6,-,TGTGCCAGTAGCCTGACCCGGGACACACCCTCTGGGGCCAACGTCCTGACTTTC,CASSLTRDTPSGANVLTF
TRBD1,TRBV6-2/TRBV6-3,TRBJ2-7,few,TGTGCCAGCAGTTACACACACAGGGGCCCCACCTACGAGCAGTACTTC,CASSYTHRGPTYEQYF
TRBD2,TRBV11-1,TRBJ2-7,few,TGTGCCAGCAGCTTGACGGGAGGGCTAGCGGGACCGACCAGCGAGCAGTACTTC,CASSLTGGLAGPTSEQYF
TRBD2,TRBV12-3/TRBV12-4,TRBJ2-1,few,TGTGCCGTTCGACTAGCGGGAGTCCCGGGGGAGCAGTTCTTC,CAVRLAGVPGEQFF
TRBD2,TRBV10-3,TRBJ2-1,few,TGTGCCATCAGTGAGGGACTAGCGGGAGTTCGGGAGCAGTTCTTC,CAISEGLAGVREQFF
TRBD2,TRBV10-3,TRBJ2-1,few,TGTGCCATCAGTGAGGTGGGAGGGAGGAATGAGCAGTTCTTC,CAISEVGGRNEQFF
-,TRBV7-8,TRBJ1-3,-,TGTGCCAGCAGCTCTCCCAGGGGTGTACGTGGAAACACCATATATTTT,CASSSPRGVRGNTIYF